One sample yielded the 32 T cell receptor beta chains listed below, sequenced in a study of shared clonotypes between healthy human individuals. Clones were read by immunoSEQ multiplex PCR, and TCRdb kept only the in-frame ones, dropping some. The profile shows 2 million to 3 million clones, around 90% of them singletons. Material for sequencing was naive CD4+ T cells sorted from blood. Subset noted: CD45RA+ positively selected. The receptors here all came from a man aged 18 to 30 in good health.

In DNA, the CDR3 is TGTGCCAGCAGTTCTACGACAGATTCACCCCTCCACTTT. It yields the protein CASSSTTDSPLHF. The chain is built from TRBV11-2 and TRBJ1-6; D is perhaps TRBD1 (5 bases). This CDR3 spans 13 amino acids. CDR1 and CDR2 from the germline V gene are SGHAT and FQNNGV. Trimming took 6 bases from V and 8 from J, leaving 11 bases between them.

The V call is TRBV6-5, the J call TRBJ1-1; 10 nucleotides match TRBD1. Germline CDR1 and CDR2: MNHEY and SVGAGI. The CDR3 has 15 amino acids. V was clipped by 4 bases and J by 6 bases; unmatched bases: 8. CDR3 region: CASSSPGQGTPEAFF. In DNA, the CDR3 is TGTGCCAGCAGTTCGCCGGGACAGGGGACCCCTGAAGCTTTCTTT.

The chain links TRBV7-9 to TRBJ2-2; 14 nucleotides match TRBD2. Germline V gene sequence: CDR1 SEHNR, CDR2 FQNEAQ (reference sequence). J lost 2 bases, V lost 3 bases, and 5 bases had no gene match. The length of the CDR3 is 18 residues. DNA for the CDR3: TGTGCCAGCAGCTTCGGGACTAGCGGGGGAGTCAACACCGGGGAGCTGTTTTTT. Protein product: CASSFGTSGGVNTGELFF.

This chain connects TRBV27 to TRBJ1-2; no clear D. The CDR3 consists of 15 residues. The germline gives CDR1 MNHEY, CDR2 SMNVEV (reference sequence). V shed 3 bases and J shed 0 bases, with 11 bases lying between them. CDR3 sequence (DNA): TGTGCCAGCAGTTTGGGAGGCCAAGCTAACTATGGCTACACCTTC. Its translation is CASSLGGQANYGYTF.

In this sample, this clone turned up once. The chain carries TRBV4-1 and TRBJ2-3, with 7 bases fitting TRBD2. V shed 2 bases and J 0 bases; nucleotides not matched to a gene: 2. The V gene's germline CDR1 is MGHRA and CDR2 YSYEKL. The CDR3 totals 15 residues. The CDR3 spells CASSQLAASTDTQYF. In DNA, the CDR3 is TGCGCCAGCAGCCAACTAGCGGCAAGCACAGATACGCAGTATTTT.

This sequence joins TRBV6-1 and TRBJ2-1; possible D gene TRBD2, 6 bases. Trimming removed 2 bases at V and 8 bases at J, with 25 bases between. The CDR3 is made up of 18 amino acids. Germline-derived CDR1 and CDR2 are MNHNS and SASEGT. CDR3 sequence reads: CASSETLPRGAVDHEQFF. The CDR3 DNA reads as TGTGCCAGCAGTGAAACCTTGCCTCGCGGGGCCGTAGACCATGAGCAGTTCTTC.

V gene TRBV27 combines with J gene TRBJ2-3; a possible D gene is TRBD1 (6 bases). The CDR3 totals 14 residues. Between the trimmed V and J ends, which lost 6 bases and 8 bases, there was a span of 18 bases. Germline CDR1 MNHEY, CDR2 SMNVEV (reference sequence). This chain's CDR3 is CASRGSGTSGTQYF. The CDR3 nucleotides are TGTGCCAGCAGGGGCTCCGGGACATCGGGTACGCAGTATTTT.

The chain is built from TRBV6-6 and TRBJ2-2; D may correspond to TRBD1 or TRBD2 (5 bases each). The germline CDR1 and CDR2 sequences are MNHNY and SVGAGI (reference sequence). Trimming left V 10 bases short and J 1 base short, with 13 bases between. The CDR3 has 14 residues. This CDR3 reads CATGAQQNTGELFF. In nucleotides, the CDR3 is TGTGCCACCGGGGCCCAACAGAACACCGGGGAGCTGTTTTTT.

The rearrangement joins TRBV19 to TRBJ1-3, with D possibly matching TRBD1 (5 bases). From germline, CDR1 is LNHDA and CDR2 SQIVND (reference sequence). The V end was cut by 3 bases, the J end by 3 bases, with 12 bases between. The CDR3 contains 15 residues. The CDR3 reads CASSMEGLGGNTIYF. The CDR3 nucleotides are TGTGCCAGTAGTATGGAGGGGCTAGGTGGAAACACCATATATTTT. Together with reference TRBV19 and TRBJ1-3, the CDR3 gives the full variable domain: DGGITQSPKYLFRKEGQNVTLSCEQNLNHDAMYWYRQDPGQGLRLIYYSQIVNDFQKGDIAEGYSVSREKKESFPLTVTSAQKNPTAFYLCASSMEGLGGNTIYFGEGSWLTVV.

The chain joins TRBV20-1 to TRBJ2-3; 8 nucleotides agree with TRBD2. The CDR3 extends over 10 amino acids. The germline gives CDR1 DFQATT, CDR2 SNEGSKA (reference sequence). Unmatched junction bases numbered 2, after V lost 4 bases and J lost 11 bases. CDR3 coding DNA: TGCAGTGCTACCGCGGGGGGGCAGTATTTT. It yields the protein CSATAGGQYF.

The gene calls are TRBV10-1 and TRBJ2-5; no clear D gene. The CDR3 runs 15 residues. V lost 0 bases and J 5 bases, leaving 13 bases between the germline ends. Germline CDR1 is WNHNN and CDR2 is SYGVQD (reference sequence). The chain's CDR3 is CASSESNGMGETQYF. DNA of the CDR3: TGCGCCAGCAGTGAGTCGAATGGGATGGGGGAGACCCAGTACTTC.

The chain employs TRBV7-6 and TRBJ2-4, with D unclear. The CDR3 spans 15 residues. Germline values: CDR1 SGHVS, CDR2 FNYEAQ. V dropped 5 bases and J dropped 0 bases, with 11 bases sitting between them. The CDR3 DNA is TGTGCCAGCAGCCCCCTAGATTTAGCCAAAAACATTCAGTACTTC. The encoded protein is CASSPLDLAKNIQYF.

The count of this clone is one. J is TRBJ1-1 and V is TRBV5-1; D possibly corresponds to TRBD1 (5 bases). V was trimmed by 4 bases and J by 1 base, leaving 14 bases between them. The CDR3 runs 15 residues. Germline CDR1 reads SGHRS; CDR2 reads YFSETQ. CDR3 protein: CASSADRIKNTEAFF. The CDR3 DNA reads TGCGCCAGCAGCGCTGACAGAATCAAGAACACTGAAGCTTTCTTT.

This chain joins TRBV9 and TRBJ2-2, with D possibly TRBD1 on 5 matching bases. Germline assignment: CDR1 SGDLS and CDR2 YYNGEE. With 2 bases removed from V and 8 bases from J, the gap between germline ends came to 13 bases. CDR3 length equals 14 residues. In DNA form, the CDR3 reads TGTGCCAGCAGCGTCTCACAGGCTTCTGGGGAGCTGTTTTTT. Translating gives CASSVSQASGELFF.

The gene calls are TRBV5-4 and TRBJ1-2; the match to TRBD1 covers 9 bases. V shed 4 bases, J shed 5 bases, and the junction held 6 bases outside the gene matches. There are 14 residues in the CDR3. In germline, CDR1 is SGHNT, CDR2 YYREEE (reference sequence). CDR3 amino acids: CASSQDRGSYGYTF. The CDR3 region has the DNA TGTGCCAGCAGCCAGGACAGGGGTTCTTATGGCTACACCTTC.

The chain is built from TRBV29-1 and TRBJ2-2; no firm D call. The V end lost 6 bases, the J end lost 5 bases, and 7 bases lay between the germline ends. This CDR3 is 11 amino acids long. From germline, CDR1 is SQVTM and CDR2 ANQGSEA. CDR3 protein: CSVRWTGELFF. In DNA, the CDR3 is TGCAGCGTCCGATGGACCGGGGAGCTGTTTTTT.

J is TRBJ1-2 and V is TRBV4-3, with TRBD1 matching over 8 bases. CDR1 and CDR2 (germline): LGHNA, YSLEER. The CDR3 length is 18 residues. Losses at the gene ends were 0 bases for V and 8 bases for J; bases not matched to a gene: 17. As DNA, the CDR3 is TGCGCCAGCAGCCAAGATCCCCGGTCGGCAGGGGGCTACGGCGGCTACACCTTC. Translated: CASSQDPRSAGGYGGYTF.

J is TRBJ2-6 and V is TRBV10-3, with 8 bases fitting TRBD1. V trimming: 6 bases; J trimming: 4 bases; junction bases outside the gene matches: 5. Per germline, CDR1 ENHRY and CDR2 SYGVKD. This CDR3 is built from 15 residues. CDR3 in DNA: TGTGCCATCAGGTTACAGGGGGTGGGGGCCAACGTCCTGACTTTC. Protein product: CAIRLQGVGANVLTF.

The chain is built from TRBV2 and TRBJ2-2; 11 bases align to TRBD1. Germline CDR1 is SNHLY and CDR2 is FYNNEI. This CDR3 contains 13 residues. With 7 bases clipped from V and 8 bases from J, the junction kept 3 bases outside the gene matches. The CDR3 DNA follows: TGTGCCAGCATGGACAGGGGGCAAGGGGAGCTGTTTTTT. Encoded protein: CASMDRGQGELFF.

This clone was recorded once. The chain joins TRBV14 to TRBJ2-3, with a weak D call TRBD2 (5 bases). CDR1 is SGHDN, CDR2 FVKESK, per germline. The length of the CDR3 is 16 residues. V was pared by 0 bases and J by 2 bases, with 12 bases between. The CDR3 here is CASSQETGLNTDTQYF. CDR3 coding DNA: TGTGCCAGCAGCCAAGAAACCGGACTGAACACAGATACGCAGTATTTT.

The J gene is TRBJ2-7, the V gene TRBV6-1, with D unclear. The germline CDR1 and CDR2 sequences are MNHNS and SASEGT. This CDR3 spans 15 amino acids. Trimming removed 1 base from V and 4 bases from J, with 14 bases in between. CDR3 coding DNA: TGTGCCAGCAGTGAAGTTCCGGGCTCCGGTTACGAGCAGTACTTC. The encoded protein is CASSEVPGSGYEQYF.

The chain is built from TRBV6-1 and TRBJ1-2, with D tentatively TRBD1 (5 bases). The CDR3 extends over 15 amino acids. Trimming left V 2 bases short and J 5 bases short, with 15 bases between. The germline gives CDR1 MNHNS, CDR2 SASEGT. The CDR3 DNA follows: TGTGCCAGCAGTGAAAGACAGCCTACTGGATATGGCTACACCTTC. Protein: CASSERQPTGYGYTF.

The rearrangement joins TRBV28 to TRBJ1-6; 10 nucleotides align to TRBD1. This CDR3 has 15 amino acids. The germline gives CDR1 MDHEN, CDR2 SYDVKM. With 5 bases clipped from V and 11 bases from J, the junction kept 9 bases outside the gene matches. CDR3: CASSTPGQGQPPLHF. DNA for the CDR3: TGTGCCAGCAGTACTCCGGGACAGGGGCAACCACCCCTCCACTTT.

The chain combines TRBV2 with TRBJ1-2; a possible D gene is TRBD1 (6 bases). Trimming took 9 bases from V and 0 from J, leaving 14 bases between them. This CDR3 comprises 14 residues. The V gene's germline CDR1 is SNHLY and CDR2 FYNNEI. As DNA, the CDR3 is TGTGCCAGTAAAAACAGGGACCCTAACTATGGCTACACCTTC. It is translated as CASKNRDPNYGYTF. The full variable domain, in which reference TRBV2 and TRBJ1-2 provide the parts outside the CDR3, is EPEVTQTPSHQVTQMGQEVILRCVPISNHLYFYWYRQILGQKVEFLVSFYNNEISEKSEIFDDQFSVERPDGSNFTLKIRSTKLEDSAMYFCASKNRDPNYGYTFGSGTRLTVV.

The chain carries TRBV11-2 and TRBJ1-1; D is undetermined. V lost 4 bases and J 1 base, leaving 13 bases between the germline ends. CDR3 length equals 15 residues. Germline lookup yields CDR1 SGHAT and CDR2 FQNNGV. The CDR3 DNA sequence: TGTGCCAGCAGCTCAGTAGGCCGAAAGAACACTGAAGCTTTCTTT. Translating gives CASSSVGRKNTEAFF.

V usage is TRBV7-9 and J usage is TRBJ2-3; D assignment may be TRBD1 or TRBD2 (5 bases each). Per the germline V gene, CDR1 is SEHNR and CDR2 is FQNEAQ (reference sequence). The V and J ends lost 4 bases and 4 bases respectively, with 15 bases between them. CDR3 length: 15 amino acids. The CDR3 spells CASSYRSSGPDTQYF. The CDR3 nucleotides are TGTGCCAGCAGCTATAGATCCTCGGGACCAGATACGCAGTATTTT.

This clone was counted once. CDR3 amino acids: CAISEGALGPGEKLFF. CDR3 sequence (DNA): TGTGCCATCAGTGAGGGGGCCCTGGGGCCTGGTGAAAAACTGTTTTTT. V usage is TRBV10-3 and J usage is TRBJ1-4; tentative D call: TRBD1 (5 bases). The CDR3 loop spans 16 amino acids. V lost 2 bases and J lost 7, with 17 bases in between. Germline CDR1 ENHRY, CDR2 SYGVKD.

The rearrangement uses TRBV15 and TRBJ1-6, with D possibly being TRBD1 (6 bases). Germline CDR1 is LNHNV and CDR2 is YYDKDF (reference sequence). Trimming left V 0 bases short and J 9 bases short, with 12 bases between. The length of the CDR3 is 15 residues. CDR3 nucleotide sequence: TGTGCCACCAGCAGAGATCGGGGGGCTAGTTCACCCCTCCACTTT. This codes for CATSRDRGASSPLHF.

The rearrangement uses TRBV18 and TRBJ2-5; 7 nucleotides agree with TRBD1. Germline CDR1 is KGHSH and CDR2 is LQKENI. CDR3 length equals 16 residues. Germline trimming cut 4 bases from V and 9 bases from J; bases unmatched to any gene: 17. The CDR3 reads CASSRDSMPSKRPQYF. In DNA, the CDR3 is TGTGCCAGCTCACGGGACAGCATGCCCTCCAAGAGACCCCAGTACTTC. Using reference TRBV18 and TRBJ2-5 for the parts outside the CDR3, the full variable domain is NAGVMQNPRHLVRRRGQEARLRCSPMKGHSHVYWYRQLPEEGLKFMVYLQKENIIDESGMPKERFSAEFPKEGPSILRIQQVVRGDSAAYFCASSRDSMPSKRPQYFGPGTRLLVL.

The sample holds a few counts of this clone. The chain joins TRBV10-3 to TRBJ1-5; 8 positions agree with TRBD1. V trimming: 7 bases; J trimming: 6 bases; junction bases outside the gene matches: 5. Per germline, CDR1 ENHRY and CDR2 SYGVKD. CDR3 length: 13 amino acids. The CDR3 region is CAITAGGGQPQHF. Written as DNA, the CDR3 is TGTGCCATCACGGCAGGGGGCGGTCAGCCCCAGCATTTT.

V is TRBV9 and J is TRBJ2-1, with D uncertain. Per germline, CDR1 SGDLS and CDR2 YYNGEE. Trimming took 4 bases from V and 4 from J, leaving 9 bases between them. The CDR3 is 13 amino acids. The CDR3 DNA sequence: TGTGCCAGCAGCTCCCTCGCGTACAATGAGCAGTTCTTC. Amino acid sequence: CASSSLAYNEQFF.

This sequence joins TRBV6-5 and TRBJ2-7, with a possible D match to TRBD2 (6 bases). Germline CDR1 is MNHEY and CDR2 is SVGAGI. This CDR3 is built from 15 residues. V lost 0 bases to trimming and J lost 3 bases, with 12 bases between them. CDR3 sequence: CASSYSRGFIYEQYF. The CDR3 nucleotides read TGTGCCAGCAGTTACTCCCGGGGGTTCATCTACGAGCAGTACTTC.